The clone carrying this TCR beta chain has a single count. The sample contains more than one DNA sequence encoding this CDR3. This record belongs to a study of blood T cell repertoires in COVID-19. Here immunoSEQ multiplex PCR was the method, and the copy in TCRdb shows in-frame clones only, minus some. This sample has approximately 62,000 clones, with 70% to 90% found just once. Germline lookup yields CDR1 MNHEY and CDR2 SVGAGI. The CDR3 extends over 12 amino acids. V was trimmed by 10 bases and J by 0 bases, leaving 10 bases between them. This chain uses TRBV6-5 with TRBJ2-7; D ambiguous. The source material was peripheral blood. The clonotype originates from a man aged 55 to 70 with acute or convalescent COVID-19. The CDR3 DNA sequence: TGTGCCACTACCGCTAGCTCCTACGAGCAGTACTTC. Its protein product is CATTASSYEQYF.